This TCR beta chain is drawn from a study of T cell repertoires in cytomegalovirus infection. The overall study: TCR beta signatures that were public indicated CMV infection and matching HLA type. Study-level results: CMV-specific TCR beta clonotypes restricted by HLA-C dominated the ex vivo response. Identification of carriers of CMV plus the relevant HLA was performed using cumulative public TCR beta family frequency.

This clonotype has ten or more counts. No antigen is known for it. TCRdb passed the reads through MiXCR, listing each CDR3 protein once. In the table there are about 140,000 distinct CDR3 sequences, 5.5% to 8% of which are singletons. The CDR3 extends over 12 amino acids. Trimming removed 11 bases from V and 3 bases from J, with 12 bases in between. Germline V gene lookup returns CDR1 SGHTA and CDR2 FQGNSA. The TCR originated in a human donor in good health (CMV status not recorded). Some clones in this sample may be carry-over from other donors' samples. The sequenced sample consisted of PBMCs. The chain is built from TRBV7-2 and TRBJ2-3; a weak D match, TRBD2 (5 bases). In nucleotides, the CDR3 is TGTGCCGTGGCGGGCTATACAGATACGCAGTATTTT. Its protein is CAVAGYTDTQYF.